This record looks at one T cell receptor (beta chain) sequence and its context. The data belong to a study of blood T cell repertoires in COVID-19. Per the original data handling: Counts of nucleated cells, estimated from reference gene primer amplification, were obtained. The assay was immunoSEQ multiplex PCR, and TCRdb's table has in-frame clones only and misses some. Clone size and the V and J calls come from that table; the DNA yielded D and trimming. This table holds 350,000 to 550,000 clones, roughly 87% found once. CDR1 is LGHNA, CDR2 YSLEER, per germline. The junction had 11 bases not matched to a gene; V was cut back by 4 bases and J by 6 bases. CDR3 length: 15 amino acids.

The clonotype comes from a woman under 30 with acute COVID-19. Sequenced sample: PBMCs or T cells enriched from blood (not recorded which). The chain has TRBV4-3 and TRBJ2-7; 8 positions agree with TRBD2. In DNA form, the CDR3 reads TGCGCCAGCAGCCCGGCGGGAGGCAACCCTCGCGAGCAGTACTTC. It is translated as CASSPAGGNPREQYF.